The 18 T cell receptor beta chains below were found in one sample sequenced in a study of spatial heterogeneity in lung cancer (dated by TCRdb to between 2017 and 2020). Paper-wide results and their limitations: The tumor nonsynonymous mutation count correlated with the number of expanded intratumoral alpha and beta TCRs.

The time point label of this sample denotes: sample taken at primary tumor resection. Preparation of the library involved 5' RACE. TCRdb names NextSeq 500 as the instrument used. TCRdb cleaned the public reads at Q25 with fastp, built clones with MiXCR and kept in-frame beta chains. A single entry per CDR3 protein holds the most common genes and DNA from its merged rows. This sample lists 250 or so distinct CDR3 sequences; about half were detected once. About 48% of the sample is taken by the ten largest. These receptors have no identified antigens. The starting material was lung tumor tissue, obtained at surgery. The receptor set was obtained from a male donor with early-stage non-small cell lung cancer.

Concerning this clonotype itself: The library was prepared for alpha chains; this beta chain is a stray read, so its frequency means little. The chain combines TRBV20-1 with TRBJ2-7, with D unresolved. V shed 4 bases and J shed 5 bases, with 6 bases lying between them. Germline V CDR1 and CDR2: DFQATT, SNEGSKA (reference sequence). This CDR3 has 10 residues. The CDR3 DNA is TGCAGTGCTATGGTGGACGAGCAGTACTTC. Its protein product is CSAMVDEQYF.

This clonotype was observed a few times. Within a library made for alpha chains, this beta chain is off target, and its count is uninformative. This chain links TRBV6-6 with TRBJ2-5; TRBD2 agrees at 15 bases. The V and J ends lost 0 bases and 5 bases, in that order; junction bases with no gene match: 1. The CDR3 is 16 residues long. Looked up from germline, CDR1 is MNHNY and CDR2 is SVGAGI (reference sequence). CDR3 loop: CASSYSGTSGGETQYF. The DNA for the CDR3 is TGTGCCAGCAGTTACTCCGGGACTAGCGGGGGGGAGACCCAGTACTTC.

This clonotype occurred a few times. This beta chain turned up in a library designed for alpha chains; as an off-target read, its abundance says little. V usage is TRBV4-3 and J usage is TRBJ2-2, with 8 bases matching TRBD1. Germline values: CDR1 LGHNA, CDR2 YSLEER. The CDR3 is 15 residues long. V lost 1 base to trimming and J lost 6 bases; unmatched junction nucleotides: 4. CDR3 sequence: CASSQGTGRPGELFF. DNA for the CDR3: TGCGCCAGCAGCCAAGGGACAGGGCGCCCCGGGGAGCTGTTTTTT.

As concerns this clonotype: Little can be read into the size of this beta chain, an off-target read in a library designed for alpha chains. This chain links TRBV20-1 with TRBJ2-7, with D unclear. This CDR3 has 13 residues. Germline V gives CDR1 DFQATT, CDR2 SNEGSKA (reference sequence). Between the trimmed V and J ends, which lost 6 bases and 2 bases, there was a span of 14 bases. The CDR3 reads CSARRTLAYEQYF. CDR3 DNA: TGCAGTGCCCGCCGGACGTTGGCCTACGAGCAGTACTTC.

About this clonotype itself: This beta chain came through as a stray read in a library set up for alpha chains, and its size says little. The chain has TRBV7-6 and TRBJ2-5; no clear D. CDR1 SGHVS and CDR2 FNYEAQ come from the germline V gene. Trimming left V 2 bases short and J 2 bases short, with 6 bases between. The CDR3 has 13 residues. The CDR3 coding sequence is TGTGCCAGCAGCTTAACCCAGCAAGAGACCCAGTACTTC. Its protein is CASSLTQQETQYF.

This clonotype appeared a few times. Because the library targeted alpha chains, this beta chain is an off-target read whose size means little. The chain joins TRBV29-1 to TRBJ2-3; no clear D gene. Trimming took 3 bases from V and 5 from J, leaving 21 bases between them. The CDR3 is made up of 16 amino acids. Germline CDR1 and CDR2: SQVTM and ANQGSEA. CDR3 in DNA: TGCAGCGTTGAGTGGCTGTTGTACTGGCCCAAAGATACGCAGTATTTT. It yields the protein CSVEWLLYWPKDTQYF.

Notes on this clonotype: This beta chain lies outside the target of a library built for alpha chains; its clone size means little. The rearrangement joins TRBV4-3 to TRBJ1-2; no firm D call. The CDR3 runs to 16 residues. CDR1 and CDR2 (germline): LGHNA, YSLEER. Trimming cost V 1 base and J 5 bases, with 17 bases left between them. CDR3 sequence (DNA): TGCGCCAGCAGCCAAGTTCGCCAGGCGGAGGTTTATGGCTACACCTTC. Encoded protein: CASSQVRQAEVYGYTF.

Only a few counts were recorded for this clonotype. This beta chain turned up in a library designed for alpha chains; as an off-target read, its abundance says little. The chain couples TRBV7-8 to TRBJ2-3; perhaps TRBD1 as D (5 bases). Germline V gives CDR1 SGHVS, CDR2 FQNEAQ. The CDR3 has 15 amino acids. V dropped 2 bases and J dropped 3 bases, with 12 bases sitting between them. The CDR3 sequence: CASSLRRDGTDTQYF. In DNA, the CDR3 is TGTGCCAGCAGCTTACGCAGGGATGGGACAGATACGCAGTATTTT.

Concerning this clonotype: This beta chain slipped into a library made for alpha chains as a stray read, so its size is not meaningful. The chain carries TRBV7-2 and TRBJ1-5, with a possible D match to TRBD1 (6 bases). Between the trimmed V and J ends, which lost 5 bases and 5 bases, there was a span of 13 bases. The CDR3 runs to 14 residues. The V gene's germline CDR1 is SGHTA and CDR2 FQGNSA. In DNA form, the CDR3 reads TGTGCCAGCAGCCCCGGACAGAGAGATCAGCCCCAGCATTTT. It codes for CASSPGQRDQPQHF.

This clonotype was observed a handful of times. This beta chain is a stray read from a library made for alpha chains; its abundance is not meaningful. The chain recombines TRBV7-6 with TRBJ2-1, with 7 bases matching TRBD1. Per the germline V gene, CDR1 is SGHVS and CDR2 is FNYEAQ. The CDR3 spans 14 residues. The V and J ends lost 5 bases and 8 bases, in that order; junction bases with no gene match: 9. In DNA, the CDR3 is TGTGCCAGCAGCCCTCGACAGGGCGGAGATGAGCAGTTCTTC. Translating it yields CASSPRQGGDEQFF.

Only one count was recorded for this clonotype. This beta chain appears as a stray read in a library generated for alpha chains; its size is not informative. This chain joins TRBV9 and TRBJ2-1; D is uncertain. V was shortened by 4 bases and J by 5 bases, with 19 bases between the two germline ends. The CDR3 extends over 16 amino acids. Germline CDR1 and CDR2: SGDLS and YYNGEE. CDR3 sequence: CASSRGLHAKDNEQFF. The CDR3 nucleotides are TGTGCCAGCAGCCGAGGCCTCCATGCGAAGGACAATGAGCAGTTCTTC.

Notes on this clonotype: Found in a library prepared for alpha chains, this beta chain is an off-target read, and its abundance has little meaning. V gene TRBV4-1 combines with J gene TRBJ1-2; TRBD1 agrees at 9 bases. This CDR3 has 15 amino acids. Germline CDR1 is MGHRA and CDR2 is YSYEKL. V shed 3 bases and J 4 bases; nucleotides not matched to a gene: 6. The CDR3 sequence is CASSQRDRVGYGYTF. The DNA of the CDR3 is TGCGCCAGCAGCCAGAGGGACAGGGTGGGCTATGGCTACACCTTC.

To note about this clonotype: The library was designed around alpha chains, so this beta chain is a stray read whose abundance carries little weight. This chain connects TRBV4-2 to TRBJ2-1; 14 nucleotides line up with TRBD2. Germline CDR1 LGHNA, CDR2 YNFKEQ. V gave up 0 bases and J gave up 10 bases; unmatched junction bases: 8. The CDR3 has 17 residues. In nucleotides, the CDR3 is TGTGCCAGCAGCCAAGATCCGACTAGCGGGGGGGCGGGCGAGCAGTTCTTC. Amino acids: CASSQDPTSGGAGEQFF.

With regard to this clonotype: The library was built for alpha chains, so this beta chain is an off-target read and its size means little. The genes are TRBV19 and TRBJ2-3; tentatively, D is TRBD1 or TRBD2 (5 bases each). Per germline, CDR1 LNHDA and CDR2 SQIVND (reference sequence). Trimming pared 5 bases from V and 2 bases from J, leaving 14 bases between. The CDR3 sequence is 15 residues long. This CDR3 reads CASSPRDPITDTQYF. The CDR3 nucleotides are TGTGCCAGTAGTCCCCGGGACCCAATCACAGATACGCAGTATTTT.

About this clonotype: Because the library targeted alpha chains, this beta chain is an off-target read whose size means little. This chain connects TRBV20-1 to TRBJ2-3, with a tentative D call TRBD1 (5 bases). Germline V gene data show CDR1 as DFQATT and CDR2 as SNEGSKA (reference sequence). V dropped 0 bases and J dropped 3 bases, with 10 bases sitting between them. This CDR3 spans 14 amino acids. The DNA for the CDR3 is TGCAGTGCTAGAGATCAAGGGGCGACAGATACGCAGTATTTT. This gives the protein CSARDQGATDTQYF.

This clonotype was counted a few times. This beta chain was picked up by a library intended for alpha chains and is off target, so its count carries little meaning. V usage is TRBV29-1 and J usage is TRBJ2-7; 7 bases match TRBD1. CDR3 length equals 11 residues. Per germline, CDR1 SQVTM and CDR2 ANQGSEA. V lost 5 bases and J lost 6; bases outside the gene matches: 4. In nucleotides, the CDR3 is TGCAGCGTTAAGGGGGCGGGCGAGCAGTACTTC. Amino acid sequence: CSVKGAGEQYF.

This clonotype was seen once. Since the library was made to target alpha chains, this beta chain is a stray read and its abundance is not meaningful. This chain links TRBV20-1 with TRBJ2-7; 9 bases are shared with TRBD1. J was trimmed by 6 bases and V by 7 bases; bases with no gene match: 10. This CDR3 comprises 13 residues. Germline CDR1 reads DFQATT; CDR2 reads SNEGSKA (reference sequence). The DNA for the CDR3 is TGCAGTGTTTCCGGGACAGGGCCTTCCGAGCAGTACTTC. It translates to CSVSGTGPSEQYF.

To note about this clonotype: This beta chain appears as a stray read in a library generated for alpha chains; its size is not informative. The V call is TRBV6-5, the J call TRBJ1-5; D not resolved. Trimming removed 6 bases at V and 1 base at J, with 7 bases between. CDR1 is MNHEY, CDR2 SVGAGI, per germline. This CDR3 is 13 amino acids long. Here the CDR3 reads CASSVRSNQPQHF. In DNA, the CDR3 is TGTGCCAGCAGCGTACGGAGCAATCAGCCCCAGCATTTT.